One T cell receptor beta chain is described in this entry. This clone was seen a handful of times. Its antigen target is currently unknown. Base quality data are lacking; no much larger clone is found one base away. The source of the sample is a study of blood T cell repertoires in COVID-19 (dated by TCRdb to the early 2020s). With regard to the full study: Collaborator samples came from the United States, Italy and Spain and covered acute and convalescent phases of COVID-19. Samples were obtained from the ongoing ImmuneRACE study (first 160 participants) and from 1,254 subjects provided by 6 global collaborators. HLA class I and class II types, where available, came from metadata supplied by the sample provider rather than from assay-based typing. The dataset comprised deeply sampled blood TCRbeta repertoires from subjects exposed to, actively infected with, or recovered from COVID-19. A de-identified subject ID, COVID-19 status, age in years and sex were almost always included in the sample metadata. The repertoires were released in a freely available public database intended as a resource for research on the immune response to SARS-CoV-2. The prospective study material was composed of cDNA or gDNA derived from T cells, B-cell-depleted T cells, or PBMCs.

Study-level results and caveats: How much clinical and demographic metadata was included differed by source and by participant, and the metadata was provided uncurated.

Collaborating institutions collected whole blood in K2EDTA tubes following their own protocols. Collaborator samples were shipped for TCRbeta analysis as frozen whole blood, isolated PBMCs, or DNA extracted from either sample type. The immunoSEQ Assay, a bias-controlled multiplex PCR, was used to amplify TCRbeta CDR3 regions from genomic DNA. The original pipeline was this. Within the assay, amplification of reference gene primers was used to estimate how many nucleated cells each sample contained. To quantify the absolute abundance of each unique TCRbeta CDR3 rearrangement, sequence reads were collapsed and filtered. For each sample, productive Simpson clonality was calculated as the square root of Simpson's diversity index over productive rearrangements. Held by TCRdb, this immuneACCESS table contains in-frame sequences only and omits some clones. Under half of the omission traces to an unresolved V gene where checked; the cause of the rest is unknown. V and J calls and clone size follow that table, whereas D and trimming were derived from the DNA. This sample gives roughly 120,000 clones in total; approximately 82% of them show up just once. The top ten clones comprise approximately 2.5% of the sample.

V loses 6 bases, J loses 0 bases, and the germline ends lie 18 bases apart. Looking up the germline V gene yields CDR1 SGHNT and CDR2 YENEEA. The CDR3 covers 17 residues, taking in both the cysteine and the phenylalanine. Only the CDR3 DNA is retained, 51 bases long and in frame from the first base. The material sequenced was peripheral blood. The rearrangement joined TRBV11-3 to TRBJ2-1; possibly the D gene is TRBD2, per 6 matching bases. This TCR came from a man aged 30-40 years with acute or convalescent COVID-19. The DNA is TGTGCCAGCAGACGTCCCGGGACTTTTTTCTCCTACAATGAGCAGTTCTTC. It translates as CASRRPGTFFSYNEQFF. The reference TRBV11-3 and TRBJ2-1 proteins fill in what lies around the CDR3, so the full variable domain reads EAGVVQSPRYKIIEKKQPVAFWCNPISGHNTLYWYLQNLGQGPELLIRYENEEAVDDSQLPKDRFSAERLKGVDSTLKIQPAELGDSAVYLCASRRPGTFFSYNEQFFGPGTRLTVL.